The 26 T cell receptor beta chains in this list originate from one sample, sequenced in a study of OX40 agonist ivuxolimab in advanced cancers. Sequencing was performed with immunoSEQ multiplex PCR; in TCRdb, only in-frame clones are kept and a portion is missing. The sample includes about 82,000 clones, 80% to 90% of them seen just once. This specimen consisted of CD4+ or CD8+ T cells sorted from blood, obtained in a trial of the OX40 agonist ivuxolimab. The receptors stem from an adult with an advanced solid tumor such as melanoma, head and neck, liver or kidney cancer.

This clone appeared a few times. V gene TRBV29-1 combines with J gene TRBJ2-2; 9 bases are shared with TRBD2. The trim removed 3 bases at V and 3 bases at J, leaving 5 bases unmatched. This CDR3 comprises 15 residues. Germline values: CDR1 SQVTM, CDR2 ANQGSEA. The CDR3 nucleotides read TGCAGCGTTGAGATAGCGGGAGTACACACCGGGGAGCTGTTTTTT. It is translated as CSVEIAGVHTGELFF.

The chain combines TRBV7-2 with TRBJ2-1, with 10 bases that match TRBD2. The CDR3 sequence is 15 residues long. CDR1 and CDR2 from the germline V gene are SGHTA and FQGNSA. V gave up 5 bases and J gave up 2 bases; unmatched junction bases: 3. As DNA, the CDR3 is TGTGCCAGCAGCCTTAGCGGGGGGACCTACAATGAGCAGTTCTTC. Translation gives CASSLSGGTYNEQFF. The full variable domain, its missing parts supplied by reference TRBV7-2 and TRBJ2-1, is GAGVSQSPSNKVTEKGKDVELRCDPISGHTALYWYRQSLGQGLEFLIYFQGNSAPDKSGLPSDRFSAERTGGSVSTLTIQRTQQEDSAVYLCASSLSGGTYNEQFFGPGTRLTVL.

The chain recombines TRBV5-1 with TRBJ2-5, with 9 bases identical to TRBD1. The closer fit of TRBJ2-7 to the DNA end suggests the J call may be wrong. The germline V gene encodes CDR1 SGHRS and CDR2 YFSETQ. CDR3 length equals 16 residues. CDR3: CASSLGPGQGNYEQYF. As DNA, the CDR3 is TGCGCCAGCAGCTTGGGTCCGGGACAGGGAAATTACGAGCAGTACTTC.

The CDR3 loop reads CASGGQGAGNTIYF. In DNA, the CDR3 is TGTGCCAGTGGGGGACAGGGGGCTGGAAACACCATATATTTT. The chain is built from TRBV28 and TRBJ1-3; 11 bases match TRBD1. CDR3 length: 14 amino acids. Trimming at V came to 9 bases and at J to 2 bases, leaving 3 bases not matched to a gene. In germline, CDR1 is MDHEN, CDR2 SYDVKM.

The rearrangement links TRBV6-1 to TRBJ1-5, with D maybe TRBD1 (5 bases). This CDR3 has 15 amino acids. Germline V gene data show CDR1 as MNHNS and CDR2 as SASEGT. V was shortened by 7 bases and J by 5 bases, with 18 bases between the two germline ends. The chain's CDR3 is CASIPTGGLDQPQHF. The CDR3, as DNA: TGTGCCAGCATACCTACAGGTGGGTTGGATCAGCCCCAGCATTTT.

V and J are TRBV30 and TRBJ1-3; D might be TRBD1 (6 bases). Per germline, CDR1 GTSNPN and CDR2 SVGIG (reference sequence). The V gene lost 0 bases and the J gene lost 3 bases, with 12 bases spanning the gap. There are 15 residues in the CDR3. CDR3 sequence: CAWSVGGGRGNTIYF. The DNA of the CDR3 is TGTGCCTGGAGTGTAGGGGGGGGCCGTGGAAACACCATATATTTT.

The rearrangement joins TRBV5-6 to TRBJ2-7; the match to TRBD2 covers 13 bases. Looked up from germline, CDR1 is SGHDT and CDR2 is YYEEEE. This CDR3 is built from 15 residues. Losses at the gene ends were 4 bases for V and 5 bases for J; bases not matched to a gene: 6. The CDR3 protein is CASSLGLAGVDEQYF. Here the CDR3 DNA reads TGTGCCAGCAGCCTTGGACTAGCGGGAGTTGACGAGCAGTACTTC.

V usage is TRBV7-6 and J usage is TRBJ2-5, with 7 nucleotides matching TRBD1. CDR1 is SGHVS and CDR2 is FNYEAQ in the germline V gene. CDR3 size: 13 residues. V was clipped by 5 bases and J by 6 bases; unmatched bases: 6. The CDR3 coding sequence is TGTGCCAGCAGCCGGTCAGGGGGTAAGACCCAGTACTTC. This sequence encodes CASSRSGGKTQYF.

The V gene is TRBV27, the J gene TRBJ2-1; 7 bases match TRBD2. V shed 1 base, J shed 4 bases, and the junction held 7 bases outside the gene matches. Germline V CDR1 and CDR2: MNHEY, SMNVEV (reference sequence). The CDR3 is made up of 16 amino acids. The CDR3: CASSLWRESGYNEQFF. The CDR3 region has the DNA TGTGCCAGCAGTTTATGGCGGGAGAGTGGTTACAATGAGCAGTTCTTC.

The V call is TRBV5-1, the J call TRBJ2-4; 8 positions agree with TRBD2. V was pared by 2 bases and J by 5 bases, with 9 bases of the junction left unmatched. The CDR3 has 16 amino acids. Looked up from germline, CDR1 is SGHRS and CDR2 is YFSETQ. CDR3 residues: CASSFGAGLVQNIQYF. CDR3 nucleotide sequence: TGCGCCAGCAGCTTTGGGGCGGGACTAGTGCAAAACATTCAGTACTTC.

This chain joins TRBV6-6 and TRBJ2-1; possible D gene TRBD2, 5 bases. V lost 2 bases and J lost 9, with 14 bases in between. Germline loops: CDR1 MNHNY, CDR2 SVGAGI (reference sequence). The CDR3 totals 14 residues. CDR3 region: CASSYGEKTAEQFF. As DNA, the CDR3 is TGTGCCAGCAGTTACGGGGAGAAGACGGCTGAGCAGTTCTTC.

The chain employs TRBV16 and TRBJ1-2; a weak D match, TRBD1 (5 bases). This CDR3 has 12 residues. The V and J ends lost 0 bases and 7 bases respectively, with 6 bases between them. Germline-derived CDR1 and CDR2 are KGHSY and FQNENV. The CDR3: CASSQSGAGYTF. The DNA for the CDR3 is TGTGCCAGCAGCCAATCTGGGGCTGGCTACACCTTC.

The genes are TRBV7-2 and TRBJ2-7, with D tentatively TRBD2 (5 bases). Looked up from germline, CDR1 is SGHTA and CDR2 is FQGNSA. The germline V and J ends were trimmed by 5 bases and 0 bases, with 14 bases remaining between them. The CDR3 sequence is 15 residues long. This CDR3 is CASSISSGSSYEQYF. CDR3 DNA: TGTGCCAGCAGCATATCTTCGGGGAGCTCCTACGAGCAGTACTTC.

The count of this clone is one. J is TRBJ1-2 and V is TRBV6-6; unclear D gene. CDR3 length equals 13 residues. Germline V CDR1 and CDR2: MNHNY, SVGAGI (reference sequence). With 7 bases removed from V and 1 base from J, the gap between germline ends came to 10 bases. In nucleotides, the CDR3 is TGTGCCAGCACCTCCTCGGTTAACTATGGCTACACCTTC. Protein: CASTSSVNYGYTF.

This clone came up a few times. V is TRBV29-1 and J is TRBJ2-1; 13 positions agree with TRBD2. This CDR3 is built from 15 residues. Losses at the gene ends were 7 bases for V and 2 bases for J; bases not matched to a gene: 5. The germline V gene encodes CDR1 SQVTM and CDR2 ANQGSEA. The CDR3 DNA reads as TGCAGCGCCGGGACTAGCGGGAATGCCTACAATGAGCAGTTCTTC. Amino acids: CSAGTSGNAYNEQFF.

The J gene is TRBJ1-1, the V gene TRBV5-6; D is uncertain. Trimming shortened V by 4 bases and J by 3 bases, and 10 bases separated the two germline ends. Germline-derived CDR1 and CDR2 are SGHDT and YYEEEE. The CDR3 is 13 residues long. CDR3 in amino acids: CASSRRGHTEAFF. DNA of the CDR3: TGTGCCAGCAGCCGCCGGGGTCACACTGAAGCTTTCTTT.

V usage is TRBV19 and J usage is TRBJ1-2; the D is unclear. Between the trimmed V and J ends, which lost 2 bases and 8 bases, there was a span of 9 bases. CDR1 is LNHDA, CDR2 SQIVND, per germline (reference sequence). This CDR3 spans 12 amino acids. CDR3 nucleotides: TGTGCCAGTAGTATACGACTATCGGGCTACACCTTC. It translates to CASSIRLSGYTF.

The CDR3 loop is CASSQEGGKGNEQFF. The CDR3 DNA is TGCGCCAGCAGCCAAGAGGGTGGAAAAGGTAATGAGCAGTTCTTC. The V gene is TRBV4-3, the J gene TRBJ2-1; no firm D call. The V end lost 0 bases, the J end lost 7 bases, and 13 bases lay between the germline ends. CDR1 is LGHNA and CDR2 is YSLEER in the germline V gene. The CDR3 has 15 amino acids.

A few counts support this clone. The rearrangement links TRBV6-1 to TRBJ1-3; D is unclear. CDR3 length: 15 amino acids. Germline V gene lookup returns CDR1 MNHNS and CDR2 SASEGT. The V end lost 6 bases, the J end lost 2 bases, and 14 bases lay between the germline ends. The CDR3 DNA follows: TGTGCCAGCAGCAGAAGTTTGGGCCCTGGAAACACCATATATTTT. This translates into CASSRSLGPGNTIYF.

DNA for the CDR3: TGTGCCACCAGCAGAGGGCCAACAGCGGGAGGCAACCGCTATGAGCAGTTCTTC. This sequence encodes CATSRGPTAGGNRYEQFF. The chain is built from TRBV15 and TRBJ2-1, with TRBD2 matching over 9 bases. Germline V gene data show CDR1 as LNHNV and CDR2 as YYDKDF (reference sequence). The CDR3 contains 18 residues. V lost 1 base, J lost 8 bases, and 15 bases stayed unmatched.

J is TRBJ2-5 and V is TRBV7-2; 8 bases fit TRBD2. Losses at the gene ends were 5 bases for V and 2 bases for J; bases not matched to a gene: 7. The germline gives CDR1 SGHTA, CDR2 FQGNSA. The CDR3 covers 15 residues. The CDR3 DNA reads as TGTGCCAGCAGCCCCGGGACTAGGAGGCAAGAGACCCAGTACTTC. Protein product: CASSPGTRRQETQYF.

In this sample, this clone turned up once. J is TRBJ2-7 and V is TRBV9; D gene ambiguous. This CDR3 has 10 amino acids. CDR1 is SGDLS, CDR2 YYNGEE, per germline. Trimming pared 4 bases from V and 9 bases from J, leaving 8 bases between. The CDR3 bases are TGTGCCAGCAGCCCACGGGTGCAGTACTTC. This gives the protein CASSPRVQYF. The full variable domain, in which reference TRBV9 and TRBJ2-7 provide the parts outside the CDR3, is DSGVTQTPKHLITATGQRVTLRCSPRSGDLSVYWYQQSLDQGLQFLIQYYNGEERAKGNILERFSAQQFPDLHSELNLSSLELGDSALYFCASSPRVQYFGPGTRLTVT.

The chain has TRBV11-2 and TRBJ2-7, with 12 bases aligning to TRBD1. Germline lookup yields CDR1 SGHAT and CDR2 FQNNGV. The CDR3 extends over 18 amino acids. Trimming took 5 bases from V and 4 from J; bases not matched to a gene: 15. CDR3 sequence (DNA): TGTGCCAGCAGCCCGCTGTCAAGGGGACAGGGGGCGGAATACGAGCAGTACTTC. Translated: CASSPLSRGQGAEYEQYF. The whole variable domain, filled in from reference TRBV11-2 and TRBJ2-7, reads EAGVAQSPRYKIIEKRQSVAFWCNPISGHATLYWYQQILGQGPKLLIQFQNNGVVDDSQLPKDRFSAERLKGVDSTLKIQPAKLEDSAVYLCASSPLSRGQGAEYEQYFGPGTRLTVT.

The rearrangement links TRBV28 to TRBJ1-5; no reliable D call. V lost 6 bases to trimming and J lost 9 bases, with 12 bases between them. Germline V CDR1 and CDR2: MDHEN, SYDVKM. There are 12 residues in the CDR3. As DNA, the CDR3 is TGTGCCAGCAGCCAATGGGCCGCGCCCCAGCATTTT. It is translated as CASSQWAAPQHF.

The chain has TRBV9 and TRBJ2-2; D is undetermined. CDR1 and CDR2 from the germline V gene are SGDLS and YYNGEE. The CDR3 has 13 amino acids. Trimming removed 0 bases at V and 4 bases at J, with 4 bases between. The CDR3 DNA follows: TGTGCCAGCAGCGTAGTGGGCACCGGGGAGCTGTTTTTT. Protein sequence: CASSVVGTGELFF.

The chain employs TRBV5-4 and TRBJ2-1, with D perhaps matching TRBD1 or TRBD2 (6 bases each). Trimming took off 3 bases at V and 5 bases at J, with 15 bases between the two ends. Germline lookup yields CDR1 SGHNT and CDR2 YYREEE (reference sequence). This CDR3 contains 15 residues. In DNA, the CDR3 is TGTGCCAGCAGCTCTTGGGGGGCGGGGCACAATGAGCAGTTCTTC. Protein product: CASSSWGAGHNEQFF.